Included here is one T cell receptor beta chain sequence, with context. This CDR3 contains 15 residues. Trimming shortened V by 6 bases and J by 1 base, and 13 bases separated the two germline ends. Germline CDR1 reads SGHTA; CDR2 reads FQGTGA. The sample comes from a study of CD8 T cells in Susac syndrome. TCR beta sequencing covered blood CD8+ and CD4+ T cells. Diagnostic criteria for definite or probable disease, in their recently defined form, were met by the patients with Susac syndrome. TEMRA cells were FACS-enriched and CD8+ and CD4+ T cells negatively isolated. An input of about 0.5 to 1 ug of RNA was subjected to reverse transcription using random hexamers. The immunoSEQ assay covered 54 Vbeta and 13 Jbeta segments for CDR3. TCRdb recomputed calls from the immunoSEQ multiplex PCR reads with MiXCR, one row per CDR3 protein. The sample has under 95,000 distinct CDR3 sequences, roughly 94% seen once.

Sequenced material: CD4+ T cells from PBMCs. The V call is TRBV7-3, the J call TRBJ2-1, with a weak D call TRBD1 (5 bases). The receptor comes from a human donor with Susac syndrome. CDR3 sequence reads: CASSSRGASYNEQFF. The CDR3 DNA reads TGTGCCAGCAGTTCTCGTGGGGCTTCCTACAATGAGCAGTTCTTC.